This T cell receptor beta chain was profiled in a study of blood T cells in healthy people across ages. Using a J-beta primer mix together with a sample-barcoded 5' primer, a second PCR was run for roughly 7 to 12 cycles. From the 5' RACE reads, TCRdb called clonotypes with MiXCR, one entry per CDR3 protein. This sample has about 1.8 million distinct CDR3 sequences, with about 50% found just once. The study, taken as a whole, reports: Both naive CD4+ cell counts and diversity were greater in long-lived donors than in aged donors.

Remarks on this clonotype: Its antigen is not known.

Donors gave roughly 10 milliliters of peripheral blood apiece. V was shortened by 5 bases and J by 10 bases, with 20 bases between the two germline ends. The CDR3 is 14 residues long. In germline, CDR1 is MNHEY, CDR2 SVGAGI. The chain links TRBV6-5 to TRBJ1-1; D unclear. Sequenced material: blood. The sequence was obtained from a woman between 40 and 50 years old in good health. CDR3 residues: CASSPRDPSWGAFF. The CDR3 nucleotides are TGTGCCAGCAGTCCGAGGGATCCGTCCTGGGGAGCTTTCTTT.